This T cell receptor beta chain was identified in a study of control samples from healthy donors and cancer patients. This clone was seen only once. Method: immunoSEQ multiplex PCR; TCRdb's copy keeps in-frame clones and lacks some. The table has approximately 110,000 clones, roughly 90% seen once; the top ten hold 7.8%. Sequences were obtained from blood. This TCR was sampled from a young woman in good health.

CDR3 sequence reads: CATSRVVIISGSWDTQYF. The CDR3 coding sequence is TGTGCCACCAGCAGAGTGGTGATTATTAGCGGGAGTTGGGATACGCAGTATTTT. J is TRBJ2-3 and V is TRBV15; 9 bases map to TRBD2. J lost 6 bases, V lost 1 base, and 14 bases had no gene match. This CDR3 has 18 residues. CDR1 LNHNV and CDR2 YYDKDF come from the germline V gene (reference sequence).